This T cell receptor (beta chain) was sequenced during a study of T cell clonality in common variable immunodeficiency. Germline V gene data show CDR1 as SQVTM and CDR2 as ANQGSEA. The CDR3 has 12 amino acids. V shed 7 bases and J shed 0 bases, with 9 bases lying between them. This clone was seen repeatedly, ten times or more. Read sequence stops 3 residues before the CDR3 end, and the germline J gene provides the missing end. TCRdb's table, derived via immunoSEQ multiplex PCR, lists solely in-frame clones and lacks some. The specimen has fewer than 75,000 clones, none found just once. Patients and controls were mostly of Caucasian heritage.

The rearrangement links TRBV29-1 to TRBJ1-1; weak D call: TRBD1 (5 bases). Sequencing was done on a sample of peripheral blood mononuclear cells. This sequence originates from a person aged 18-69 years in good health. CDR3: CSAETVNTEAFF. CDR3 bases read: TGCAGCGCTGAGACAGTGAACACTGAA.